A selection of T cell receptor beta chains follows, all from one sample in a study of CD8 T cells in ankylosing spondylitis. TCRdb itself ran the 5' RACE reads through MiXCR, one entry per CDR3 protein. The sample holds 50,000 to 60,000 distinct CDR3 sequences; roughly 7.3% are singletons and the top ten take roughly 8%. What was sequenced was blood, either unsorted or a sorted T cell fraction (not recorded which). These receptors were obtained from a female donor with ankylosing spondylitis or in good health (not recorded which). Both conserved end residues are part of each CDR3. Size tells how often a clone was seen, or its class if it is expanded.

clone size,V gene,J gene,CDR3 protein
many,TRBV12-3/TRBV12-4,TRBJ1-1,CASTMGYQGTEAFF
many,TRBV2,TRBJ2-4,CASSGTGATQNIQYF
many,TRBV20-1,TRBJ2-1,CSAHNRNGGMGNEQFF
many,TRBV4-1,TRBJ1-5,CASSQDADTVNQPQHF
many,TRBV5-5,TRBJ1-4,CASRPTQGVNEKLFF
medium-sized,TRBV4-1,TRBJ2-3,CASSQGAGGGYDTDTQYF
many,TRBV3-1,TRBJ2-1,CASSQALGHNEQFF
many,TRBV9,TRBJ2-1,CASSVESSRNEQFF
many,TRBV15,TRBJ1-5,CATSRLPQARHGNQPQHF
many,TRBV6-5,TRBJ1-2,CASSYGWAEGYTF
many,TRBV12-3/TRBV12-4,TRBJ2-3,CASSLYRGRTDTQYF
many,TRBV11-2,TRBJ2-3,CASSLRGAGGSGTDTQYF
many,TRBV29-1,TRBJ1-4,CSVEVWGQREKLFF
many,TRBV20-1,TRBJ1-2,CSAREVPGQGEAANYGYTF
many,TRBV5-1,TRBJ2-3,CASSLVSPDTQYF